The present T cell receptor beta chain was sequenced within a study of a mutant IDH1 vaccine in newly diagnosed glioma. Across the study: Vaccination was launched 4-6 weeks after radiotherapy alone, or with temozolomide cycles. The earlier regimen, radiotherapy, temozolomide, or both, was most often both.

Regarding this clone: What it binds is unknown.

Regarding time point: week 47, end of study. One vaccine dose held 300 ug of mutant IDH1 20-mer peptide and came with topical imiquimod. Patients, over weeks 1, 3, 5, 7, 11, 15, 19 and 23, received a total of eight vaccinations. Newly diagnosed WHO grade 3 or 4 IDH1-mutant, ATRX-lost astrocytomas were identified in the donors. The table came from immunoSEQ multiplex PCR; TCRdb's copy has only in-frame clones and leaves some out. The table has roughly 32,000 clones, roughly 89% seen once; the top ten hold under 2.5%. CDR1 MDHEN and CDR2 SYDVKM come from the germline V gene. Deletions cut 2 bases from V and 9 bases from J, with 11 bases between. CDR3 length: 14 amino acids.

The sequencing used PBMCs, collected from a glioma patient whose treatment included an IDH1 peptide vaccine. The source of this sequence is a man between 35 and 55 years old with glioma. The J gene is TRBJ1-6, the V gene TRBV28; D is undetermined. The CDR3 here is CASSLRNVGSPLHF. CDR3 sequence (DNA): TGTGCCAGCAGTTTACGTAACGTCGGTTCACCCCTCCACTTT.